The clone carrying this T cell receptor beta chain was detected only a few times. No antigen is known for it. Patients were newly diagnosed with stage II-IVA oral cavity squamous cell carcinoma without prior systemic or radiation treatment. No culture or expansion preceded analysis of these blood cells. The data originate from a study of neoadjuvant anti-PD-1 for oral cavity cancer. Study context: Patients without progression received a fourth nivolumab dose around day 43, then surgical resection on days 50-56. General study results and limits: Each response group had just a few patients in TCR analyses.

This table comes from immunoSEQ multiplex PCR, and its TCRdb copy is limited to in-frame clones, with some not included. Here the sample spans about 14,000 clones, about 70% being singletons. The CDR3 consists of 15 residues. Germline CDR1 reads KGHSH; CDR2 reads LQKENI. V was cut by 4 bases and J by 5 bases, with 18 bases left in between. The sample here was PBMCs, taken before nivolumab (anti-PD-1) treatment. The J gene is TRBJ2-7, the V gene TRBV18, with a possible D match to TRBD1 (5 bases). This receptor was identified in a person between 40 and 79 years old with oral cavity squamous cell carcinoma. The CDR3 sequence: CASSLRQKDQNEQYF. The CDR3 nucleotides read TGTGCCAGCTCACTACGACAGAAGGACCAAAACGAGCAGTACTTC.